This TCR beta chain is drawn from a study of OX40 agonist ivuxolimab in advanced cancers. In terms of the full investigation: Ivuxolimab was a fully human IgG2 agonistic monoclonal antibody targeting the costimulatory receptor OX40 (CD134). Intravenous ivuxolimab was administered to patients every 2 weeks at six dose levels: 0.01, 0.1, 0.3, 1.5, 3 and 10 mg/kg. Of the approximately 53 patients in dose escalation, around 20 had hepatocellular carcinoma, about 15 had melanoma, 9 had renal cell carcinoma and 9 had head and neck cancer. A male proportion of under 85% and a mean age of approximately 58 years, ranging from about 23 to 90, were recorded for the dose-escalation cohort. Prior anti-PD-1, anti-PD-L1 or anti-CTLA-4 therapy was permitted, and about 40% of dose-escalation patients had received checkpoint inhibitors. Partial responses occurred in three dose-escalation patients: two with cutaneous melanoma and one with hepatocellular carcinoma. Peripheral TCRbeta sequencing aimed to test whether ivuxolimab altered TCR sequence diversity and caused clonal T-cell expansion. The paper describes the monotherapy dose-escalation part (N ≈ 49 patients) of the phase I trial of ivuxolimab. Overall study outcomes, separate from this receptor: After ivuxolimab, CD8+ T cells had more expanded clones than CD4+ T cells on average. Antigen specificity was not determined for the clonally expanded peripheral T cells. At doses of 0.1 to 3.0 mg/kg, clonal expansion of both CD4+ and CD8+ blood T cells was observed from baseline to week 6. Low levels of normalized T-cell clonal expansion were also seen in some nonresponding patients. In the 0.1-3.0 mg/kg groups, partial responders had among the lowest normalized peripheral clonal expansion, particularly in CD8+ T cells.

As to this clone: What this receptor recognizes is not known. Per-nucleotide qualities are absent, and no much larger clonotype sits a single base away.

Genomic DNA was extracted from sorted cells for sequencing of the TCRbeta CDR3 region. The immunoSEQ Assay was used to sequence the TCRbeta CDR3 regions. Held by TCRdb, this immuneACCESS table contains in-frame sequences only and omits some clones. Under half of the omission traces to an unresolved V gene where checked; the cause of the rest is unknown. The sample yields about 79,000 clones; about 85% were counted once. Over 3% of the sample lies in the top ten. The trial excluded patients who had a history of autoimmune disease or who were on systemic immunosuppression. In every dose cohort, peripheral blood was drawn for TCR sequencing at baseline, cycle 4 day 1, and cycle 7 day 1. Samples were obtained from an open-label, multicenter, first-in-human phase I dose-escalation trial of ivuxolimab. Adults with locally advanced or metastatic head and neck squamous cell, hepatocellular, melanoma or renal cell carcinoma were enrolled in the trial. Before TCR sequencing, CD4+ and CD8+ T cells were separately sorted from peripheral blood.

At the junction V is shortened by 5 bases and J by 2 bases, with 7 bases in between. CDR3 length: 12 amino acids, cysteine to phenylalanine. Of the read, only the CDR3 DNA is kept; its 36 bases are in frame from base 1. Sequences SGHNT (CDR1) and YYREEE (CDR2) are obtained from the germline V gene (reference sequence). The chain uses TRBV5-4 and TRBJ1-1, with the D gene call left open. The receptor was derived from an adult with an advanced solid tumor such as melanoma, head and neck, liver or kidney cancer. The sample consisted of CD4+ or CD8+ T cells sorted from blood, taken in a trial of the OX40 agonist ivuxolimab. The CDR3 protein is CASRGINTEAFF. The DNA reads as follows: TGTGCCAGCAGGGGTATAAACACTGAAGCTTTCTTT.